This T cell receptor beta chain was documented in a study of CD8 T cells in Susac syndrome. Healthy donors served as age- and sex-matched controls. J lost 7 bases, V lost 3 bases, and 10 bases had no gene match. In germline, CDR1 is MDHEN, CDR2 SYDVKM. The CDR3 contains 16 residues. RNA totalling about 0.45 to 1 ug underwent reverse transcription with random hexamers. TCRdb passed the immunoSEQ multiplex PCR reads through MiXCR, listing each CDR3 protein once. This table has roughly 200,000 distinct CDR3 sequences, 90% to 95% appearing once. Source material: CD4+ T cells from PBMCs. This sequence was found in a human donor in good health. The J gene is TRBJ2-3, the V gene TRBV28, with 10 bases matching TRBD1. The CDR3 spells CASSLRPGTGVYTQYF. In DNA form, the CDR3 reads TGTGCCAGCAGTTTGCGACCCGGGACAGGGGTCTATACGCAGTATTTT. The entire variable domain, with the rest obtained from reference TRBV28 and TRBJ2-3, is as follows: DVKVTQSSRYLVKRTGEKVFLECVQDMDHENMFWYRQDPGLGLRLIYFSYDVKMKEKGDIPEGYSVSREKKERFSLILESASTNQTSMYLCASSLRPGTGVYTQYFGPGTRLTVL.